This T cell receptor beta chain came from a study of vaccination and CD4 T cells after COVID-19 (dated by TCRdb to between 2021 and 2024). Background for the entire study: Convalescent patients had a positive SARS-CoV-2 result on nasal swab PCR, and of these patients, several had mild disease and one had severe disease. In 10 COVID-19 convalescent patients and a handful of infection-naive healthy vaccine recipients, the spike-specific CD4+ TCR repertoire before mRNA vaccination was compared with the repertoire after mRNA vaccination. Participants got two doses of the Pfizer-BioNTech BNT162b2 vaccine (n=8) or two doses of the Moderna mRNA-1273 vaccine (n=2). Post-COVID blood samples from convalescent patients were collected a median of around 100 days after diagnosis, with a range of roughly 30 to 161 days. Post-vaccine blood samples were taken a median of 72 days after the second vaccine dose, with a range of roughly 13 to 250 days. Control cultures used a CEFX viral epitope pool as positive control, an HIV-1 Nef peptide pool as negative control, or no peptide. Six males and four females were included in the convalescent cohort, with two Hispanic individuals, seven Caucasians, two Asians and one multiracial person represented. Overlapping spike peptide pools from SARS-CoV-2 and from the common cold coronaviruses HCoV-NL63, HCoV-OC43 and HCoV-229E were used as culture stimuli. General conclusions and limits of the study: Nearly all vaccine-specific clones in convalescent patients (304 of 307) were mono-reactive for SARS-CoV-2 spike rather than cross-reactive with common cold coronaviruses. Among convalescent patients, a median about 87% of the SARS-CoV-2-reactive clones seen after vaccination appeared only after vaccination, which suggests priming specific to the vaccine. The median count of SARS-CoV-2-reactive clonotypes went up from 20 to 25 after infection to a few dozen after vaccination, although the change was not significant. The number of convalescent patients in the study was relatively small, and the study did not examine early timepoints following natural infection.

The receptor library was made with PCR. TCR sequencing of DNA from cultured CD4+ T cells used the Oncomine TCR Beta short-read assay at the Johns Hopkins FTIC core. Genomic DNA was extracted from the cultured CD4+ T cells with the QIAamp micro DNA kit. Oncomine TCR Beta libraries made from cultured CD4+ T cells were pooled using unique dual indexes and sequenced on an Illumina iSeq 100. Regarding the original processing steps: Non-productive sequences were removed, and CDR3s that did not start with C, did not end with F or W, or were shorter than 7 amino acids were discarded. Antigen-specific clonotypes were identified using the MANAFEST web application through comparison of peptide-stimulated wells with reference and other culture wells. To be called positive, a clone needed an FDR below 0.05, an odds ratio above 5, and a productive frequency above 0.1% in at least two of three replicate wells. Clonotypes that were significantly expanded in both SARS-CoV-2 spike wells and at least one common cold coronavirus spike condition were defined as cross-reactive. Similarity between CDR3 sequences was evaluated in R version 3.6.1 using Levenshtein distances (stringdist) and unrooted phylogenetic trees (ape). TCRdb applied fastp at Q25 and MiXCR to the public reads, then kept only in-frame beta chains. Entries that share a CDR3 protein sequence are merged under the most common genes and DNA. TCRdb, not the original authors, processed these V and J calls. This sample has 15,000 or so distinct CDR3 sequences in its table, and 50% to 55% of those were observed once. The leading ten clones occupy roughly 12% of the sample.

Regarding this clonotype: Its antigen specificity is not known. The sample holds no much larger clone one base away, and base qualities are not on file.

Sample treatment or condition, as interpreted from the label and publication: roughly ten-day PBMC culture with coronavirus spike peptide pools or control peptides (ViraFEST assay). The ViraFEST assay, used in the study, expanded antigen-specific T cells with peptide pools and then identified the expanded clonotypes through TCR sequencing. The positive SARS-CoV-2 PCR tests of the convalescent patients were dated from March to December 2020, before the Alpha, Beta and Delta variants emerged in the United States. PBMCs were cultured at roughly 1.9 million per well in IMDM supplemented with 5% human AB serum and around 9.5 IU/ml IL-2, with roughly 10 ug/ml peptide pools added. Half of the culture medium was replaced with fresh IL-2-containing medium on days 3 and 7. Once the cells had been in culture for about 10 days, the EasySep CD4+ T cell isolation kit was used to isolate CD4+ T cells by negative selection. Ficoll-Paque Plus gradient centrifugation was used to isolate PBMCs from whole blood, and the isolated PBMCs were then either used fresh or cryopreserved at -140C. Culture conditions were generally each tested in triplicate wells.

The CDR3 holds 15 amino acids from the cysteine to the phenylalanine. The sequence is cut down to CDR3 DNA, 45 bases in frame from base 1. CDR1 and CDR2, per the germline V gene, are KGHSH and LQKENI. V sheds 1 base and J sheds 2 bases, leaving 11 bases between their ends. Recombination connected TRBV18 to TRBJ2-5; TRBD2 is a weak D gene call, 5 bases matching. Sequencing was performed on CD4+ T cells from blood, cultured in vitro. The clonotype originates from a human donor who had recovered from COVID-19. The DNA sequence is given as TGTGCCAGCTCACCACGGATAGCGAGACAAGAGACCCAGTACTTC. This yields the protein CASSPRIARQETQYF.